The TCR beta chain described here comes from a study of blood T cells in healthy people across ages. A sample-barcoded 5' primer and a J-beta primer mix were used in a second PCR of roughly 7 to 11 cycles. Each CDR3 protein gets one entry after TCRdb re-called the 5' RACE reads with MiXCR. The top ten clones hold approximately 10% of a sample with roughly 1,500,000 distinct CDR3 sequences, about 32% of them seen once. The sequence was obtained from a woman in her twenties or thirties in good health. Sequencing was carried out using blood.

The CDR3 sequence: CASSPYRNPYNEQFF. The CDR3 coding sequence is TGTGCCAGCTCACCCTACAGGAATCCGTACAATGAGCAGTTCTTC. The chain couples TRBV18 to TRBJ2-1, with D perhaps matching TRBD1 (5 bases). V was trimmed by 3 bases and J by 4 bases, leaving 13 bases between them. The germline V gene has CDR1 KGHSH and CDR2 LQKENI. The CDR3 runs to 15 residues.